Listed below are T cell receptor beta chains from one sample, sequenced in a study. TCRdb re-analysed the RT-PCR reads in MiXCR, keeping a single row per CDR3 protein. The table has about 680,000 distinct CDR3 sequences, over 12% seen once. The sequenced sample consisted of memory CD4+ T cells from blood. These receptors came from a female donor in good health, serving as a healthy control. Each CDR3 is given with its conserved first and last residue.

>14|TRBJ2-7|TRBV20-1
CSARLRDRFYEQYF
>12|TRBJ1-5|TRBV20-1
CSATRKDQPQHF
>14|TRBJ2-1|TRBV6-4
CASSDGGRAWEQFF
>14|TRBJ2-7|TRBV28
CASSGQGFDYEQYF
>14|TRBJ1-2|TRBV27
CASSLWQGDYGYTF
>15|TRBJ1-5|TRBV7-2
CASSSPDRANQPQHF
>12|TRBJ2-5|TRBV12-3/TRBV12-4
CASSNPGTSGLF
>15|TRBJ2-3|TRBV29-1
CSVESYSSRGGTQYF
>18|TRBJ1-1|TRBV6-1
CASSDRILGQGLNTEAFF
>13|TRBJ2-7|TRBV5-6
CASSLVGTYEQYF
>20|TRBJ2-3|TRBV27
CASSLSPRLAGGRATDTQYF
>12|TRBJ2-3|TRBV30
CGGRGFGDTQYF
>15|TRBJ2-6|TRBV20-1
CSALTGASGANVLTF
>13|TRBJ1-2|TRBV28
CASAERRVYGYTF
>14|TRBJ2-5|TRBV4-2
CASSQAGEEETQYF
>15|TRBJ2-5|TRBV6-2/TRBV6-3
CASSPGTTSAETQYF
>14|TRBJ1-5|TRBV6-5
CASTLGQVHQPQHF
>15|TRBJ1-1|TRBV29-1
CSLRRVETAHTEAFF
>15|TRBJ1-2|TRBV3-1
CASSQYRGQGYGYTF
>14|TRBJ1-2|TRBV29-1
CSAVNLGRGGGYTF
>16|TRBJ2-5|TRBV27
CASRSLRDRVQETQYF
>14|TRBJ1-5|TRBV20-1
CSAIRGNSNQPQHF